This TCR beta chain came from a study of T cells after yellow fever vaccination. Study at large: With SMART-Seq v4 Ultra Low Input, the fractions containing low cell numbers were prepared.

This clonotype was seen more than once but under ten times. Trimming took off 6 bases at V and 3 bases at J, with 17 bases between the two ends. Per the germline V gene, CDR1 is SQVTM and CDR2 is ANQGSEA. The length of the CDR3 is 14 residues. TCRdb reprocessed the 5' RACE reads with MiXCR, giving one entry per CDR3 protein. Among approximately 260,000 distinct CDR3 sequences listed, 10% to 15% were seen once. Sequenced material: CD4+ T cells sorted from PBMCs, taken 45 days after the yellow fever booster vaccination. This chain connects TRBV29-1 to TRBJ2-5; tentative D call: TRBD1 (6 bases). The receptor was derived from a young man who received the YFV17D yellow fever vaccine. This chain's CDR3 is CSVVGDIRKETQYF. As DNA, the CDR3 is TGCAGCGTGGTGGGGGACATCAGGAAAGAGACCCAGTACTTC.